This T cell receptor beta chain was identified in a study of T cell changes during pregnancy in multiple sclerosis. This CDR3 region has 14 residues. The ends lost 3 bases at V and 1 base at J; junction bases unmatched: 3. Germline V gene data show CDR1 as SGHDT and CDR2 as YYEEEE. Data came from immunoSEQ multiplex PCR; TCRdb stores just in-frame clones and leaves some out. Of about 93,000 clones detected, approximately 92% appear once; the ten largest clones hold more than 2%. This clone was seen only once. The sequencing here drew on peripheral blood, taken after pregnancy. The receptor comes from a female donor with multiple sclerosis, enrolled in a pregnancy study. V gene TRBV5-6 combines with J gene TRBJ1-2; 7 nucleotides line up with TRBD1. CDR3 DNA sequence: TGTGCCAGCAGCTGGGGACAGTATAACTATGGCTACACCTTC. Amino acid sequence: CASSWGQYNYGYTF.